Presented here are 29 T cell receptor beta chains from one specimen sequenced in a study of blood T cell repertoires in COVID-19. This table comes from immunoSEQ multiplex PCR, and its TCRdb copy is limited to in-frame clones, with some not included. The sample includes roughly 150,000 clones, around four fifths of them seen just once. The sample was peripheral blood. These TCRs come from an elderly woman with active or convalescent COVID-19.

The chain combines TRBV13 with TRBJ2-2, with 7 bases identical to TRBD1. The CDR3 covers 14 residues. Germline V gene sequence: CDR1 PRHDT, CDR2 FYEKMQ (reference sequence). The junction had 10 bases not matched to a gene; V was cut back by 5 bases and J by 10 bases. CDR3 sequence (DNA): TGTGCCAGCAGCCCTCAGGGGGTCCCGGCGGAGCTGTTTTTT. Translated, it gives CASSPQGVPAELFF. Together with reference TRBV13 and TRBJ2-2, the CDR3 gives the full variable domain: AAGVIQSPRHLIKEKRETATLKCYPIPRHDTVYWYQQGPGQDPQFLISFYEKMQSDKGSIPDRFSAQQFSDYHSELNMSSLELGDSALYFCASSPQGVPAELFFGEGSRLTVL.

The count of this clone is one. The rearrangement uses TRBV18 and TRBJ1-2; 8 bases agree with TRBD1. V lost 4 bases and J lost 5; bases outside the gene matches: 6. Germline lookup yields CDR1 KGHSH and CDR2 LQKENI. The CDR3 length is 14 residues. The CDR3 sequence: CASSQGTGPYGYTF. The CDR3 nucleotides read TGTGCCAGCTCACAAGGGACAGGACCGTATGGCTACACCTTC. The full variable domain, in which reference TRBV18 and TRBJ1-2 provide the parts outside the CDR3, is NAGVMQNPRHLVRRRGQEARLRCSPMKGHSHVYWYRQLPEEGLKFMVYLQKENIIDESGMPKERFSAEFPKEGPSILRIQQVVRGDSAAYFCASSQGTGPYGYTFGSGTRLTVV.

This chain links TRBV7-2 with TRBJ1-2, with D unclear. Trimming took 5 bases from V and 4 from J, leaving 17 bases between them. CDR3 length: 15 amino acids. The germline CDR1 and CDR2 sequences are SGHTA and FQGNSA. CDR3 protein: CASSEGSRRPYGYTF. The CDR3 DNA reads TGTGCCAGCAGCGAAGGAAGTCGGAGGCCCTATGGCTACACCTTC.

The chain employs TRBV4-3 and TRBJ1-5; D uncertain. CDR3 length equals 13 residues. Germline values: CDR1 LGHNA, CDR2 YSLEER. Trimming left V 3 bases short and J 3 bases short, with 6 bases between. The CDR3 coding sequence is TGCGCCAGCAGCCAGGAGACCAATCAGCCCCAGCATTTT. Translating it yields CASSQETNQPQHF.

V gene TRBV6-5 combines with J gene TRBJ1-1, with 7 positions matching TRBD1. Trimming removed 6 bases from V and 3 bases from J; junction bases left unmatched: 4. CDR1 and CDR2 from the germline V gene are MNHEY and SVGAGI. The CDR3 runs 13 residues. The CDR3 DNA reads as TGTGCCAGCAGGTACCAGGGGGACACTGAAGCTTTCTTT. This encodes CASRYQGDTEAFF.

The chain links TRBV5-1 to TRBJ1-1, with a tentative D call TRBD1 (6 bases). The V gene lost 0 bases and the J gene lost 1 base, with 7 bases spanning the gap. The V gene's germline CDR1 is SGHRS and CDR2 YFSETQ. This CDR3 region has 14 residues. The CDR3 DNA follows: TGCGCCAGCAGCTTGGGGACAGCGAACACTGAAGCTTTCTTT. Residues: CASSLGTANTEAFF.

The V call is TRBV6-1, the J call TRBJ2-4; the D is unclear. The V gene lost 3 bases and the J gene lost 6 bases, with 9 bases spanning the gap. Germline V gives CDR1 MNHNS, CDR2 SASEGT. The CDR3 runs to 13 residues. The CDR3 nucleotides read TGTGCCAGCAGTGACGTGGCTGGAAACATTCAGTACTTC. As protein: CASSDVAGNIQYF.

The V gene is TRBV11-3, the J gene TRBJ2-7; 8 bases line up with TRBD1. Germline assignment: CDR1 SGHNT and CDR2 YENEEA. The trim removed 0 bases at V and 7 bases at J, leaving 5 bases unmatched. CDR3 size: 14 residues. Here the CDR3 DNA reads TGTGCCAGCAGCTTAGACAGGGGGCTCGGAGAGCAGTACTTC. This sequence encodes CASSLDRGLGEQYF.

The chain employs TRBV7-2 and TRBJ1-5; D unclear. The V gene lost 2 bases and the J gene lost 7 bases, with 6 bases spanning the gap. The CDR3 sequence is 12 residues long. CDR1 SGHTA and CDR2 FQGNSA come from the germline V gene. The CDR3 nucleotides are TGTGCCAGCAGCTTAATGGCCCAGCCCCAGCATTTT. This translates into CASSLMAQPQHF. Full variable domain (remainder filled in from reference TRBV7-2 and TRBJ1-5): GAGVSQSPSNKVTEKGKDVELRCDPISGHTALYWYRQSLGQGLEFLIYFQGNSAPDKSGLPSDRFSAERTGGSVSTLTIQRTQQEDSAVYLCASSLMAQPQHFGDGTRLSIL.

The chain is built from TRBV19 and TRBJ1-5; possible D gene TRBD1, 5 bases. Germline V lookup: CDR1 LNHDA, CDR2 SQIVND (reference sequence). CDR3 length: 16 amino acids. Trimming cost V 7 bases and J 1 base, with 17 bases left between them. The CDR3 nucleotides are TGTGCCAGTATCTATGAGGCAGGGCGAAGCAATCAGCCCCAGCATTTT. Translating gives CASIYEAGRSNQPQHF.

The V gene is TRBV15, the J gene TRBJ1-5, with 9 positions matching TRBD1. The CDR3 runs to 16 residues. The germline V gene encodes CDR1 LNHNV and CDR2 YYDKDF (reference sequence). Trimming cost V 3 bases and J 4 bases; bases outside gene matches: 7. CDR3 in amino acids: CATSSPSGQGNQPQHF. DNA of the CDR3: TGTGCCACCAGCAGCCCCTCGGGACAGGGAAATCAGCCCCAGCATTTT.

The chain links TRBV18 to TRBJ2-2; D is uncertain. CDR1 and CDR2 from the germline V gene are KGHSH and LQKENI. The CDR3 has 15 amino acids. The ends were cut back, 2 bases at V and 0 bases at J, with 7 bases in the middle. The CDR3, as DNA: TGTGCCAGCTCACCAGAACTCGCGAACACCGGGGAGCTGTTTTTT. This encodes CASSPELANTGELFF.

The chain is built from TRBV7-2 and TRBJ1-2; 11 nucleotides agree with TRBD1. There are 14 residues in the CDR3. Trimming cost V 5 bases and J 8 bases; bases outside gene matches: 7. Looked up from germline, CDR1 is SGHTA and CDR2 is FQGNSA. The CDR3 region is CASSLGTGGGGYTF. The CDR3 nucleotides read TGTGCCAGCAGCCTAGGGACAGGGGGTGGAGGCTACACCTTC.

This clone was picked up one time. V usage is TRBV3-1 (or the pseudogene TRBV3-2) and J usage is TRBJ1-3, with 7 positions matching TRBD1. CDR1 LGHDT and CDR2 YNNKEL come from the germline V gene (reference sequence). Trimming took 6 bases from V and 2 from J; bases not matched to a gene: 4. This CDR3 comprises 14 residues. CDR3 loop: CASSLGGTGNTIYF. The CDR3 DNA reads TGTGCCAGCAGTCTAGGGGGCACTGGAAACACCATATATTTT.

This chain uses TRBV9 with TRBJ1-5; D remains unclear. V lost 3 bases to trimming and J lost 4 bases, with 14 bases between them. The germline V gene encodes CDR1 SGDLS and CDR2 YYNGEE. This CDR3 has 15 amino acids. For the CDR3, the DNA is TGTGCCAGCAGCGAGGAGGAAGGCCCGAATCAGCCCCAGCATTTT. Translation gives CASSEEEGPNQPQHF. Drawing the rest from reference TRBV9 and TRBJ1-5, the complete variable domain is DSGVTQTPKHLITATGQRVTLRCSPRSGDLSVYWYQQSLDQGLQFLIQYYNGEERAKGNILERFSAQQFPDLHSELNLSSLELGDSALYFCASSEEEGPNQPQHFGDGTRLSIL.

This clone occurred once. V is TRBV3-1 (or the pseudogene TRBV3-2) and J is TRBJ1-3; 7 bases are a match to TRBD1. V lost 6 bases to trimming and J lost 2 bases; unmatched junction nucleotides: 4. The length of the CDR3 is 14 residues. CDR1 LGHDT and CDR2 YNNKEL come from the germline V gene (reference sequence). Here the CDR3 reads CASRIQGAGNTIYF. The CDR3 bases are TGTGCCAGCAGAATCCAGGGGGCTGGAAACACCATATATTTT.

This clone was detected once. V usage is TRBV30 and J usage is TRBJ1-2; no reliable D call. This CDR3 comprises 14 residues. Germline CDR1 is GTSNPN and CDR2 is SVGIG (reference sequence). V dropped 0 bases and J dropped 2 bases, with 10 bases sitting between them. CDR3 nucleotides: TGTGCCTGGAGTGTATTCGAGGGAAACTATGGCTACACCTTC. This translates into CAWSVFEGNYGYTF.

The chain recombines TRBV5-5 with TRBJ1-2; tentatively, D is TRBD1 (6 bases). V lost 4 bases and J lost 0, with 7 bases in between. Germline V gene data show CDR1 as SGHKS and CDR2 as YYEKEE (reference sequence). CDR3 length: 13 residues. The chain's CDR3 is CASSNRANYGYTF. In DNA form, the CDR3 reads TGTGCCAGCAGCAACAGGGCTAACTATGGCTACACCTTC.

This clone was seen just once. CDR3 loop: CASSLLADADTQYF. The CDR3, as DNA: TGCGCCAGCAGCTTGCTAGCGGACGCAGATACGCAGTATTTT. V gene TRBV5-1 combines with J gene TRBJ2-3; 7 bases map to TRBD2. V shed 1 base, J shed 4 bases, and the junction held 3 bases outside the gene matches. This CDR3 region has 14 residues. CDR1 SGHRS and CDR2 YFSETQ come from the germline V gene.

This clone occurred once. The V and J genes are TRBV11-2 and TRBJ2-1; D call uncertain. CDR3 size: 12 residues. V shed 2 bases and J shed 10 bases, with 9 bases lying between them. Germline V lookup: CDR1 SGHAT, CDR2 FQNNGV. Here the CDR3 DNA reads TGTGCCAGCAGCTTACACAGAGAGGAGCAGTTCTTC. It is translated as CASSLHREEQFF.

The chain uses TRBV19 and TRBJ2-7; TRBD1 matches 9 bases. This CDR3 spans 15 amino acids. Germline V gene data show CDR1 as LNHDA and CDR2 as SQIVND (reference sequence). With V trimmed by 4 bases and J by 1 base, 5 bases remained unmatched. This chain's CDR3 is CASSRTGTGSYEQYF. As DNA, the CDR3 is TGTGCCAGTAGTAGAACCGGGACAGGGTCCTACGAGCAGTACTTC.

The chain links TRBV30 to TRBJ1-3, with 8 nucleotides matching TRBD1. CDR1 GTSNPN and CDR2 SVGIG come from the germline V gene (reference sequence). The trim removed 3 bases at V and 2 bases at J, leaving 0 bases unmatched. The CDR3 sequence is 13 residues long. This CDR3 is CAWRQGAGNTIYF. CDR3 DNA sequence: TGTGCCTGGAGACAGGGGGCTGGAAACACCATATATTTT.

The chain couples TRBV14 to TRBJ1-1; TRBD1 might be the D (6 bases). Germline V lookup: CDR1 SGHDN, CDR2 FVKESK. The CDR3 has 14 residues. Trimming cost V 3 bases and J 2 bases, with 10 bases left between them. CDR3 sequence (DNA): TGTGCCAGCAGCCACACAGGGTCTAACACTGAAGCTTTCTTT. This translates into CASSHTGSNTEAFF.

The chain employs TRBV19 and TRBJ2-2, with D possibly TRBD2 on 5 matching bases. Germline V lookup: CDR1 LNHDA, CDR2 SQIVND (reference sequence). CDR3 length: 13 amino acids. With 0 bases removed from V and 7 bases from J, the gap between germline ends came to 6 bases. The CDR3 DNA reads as TGTGCCAGTAGTATAGAACGGGGCGGGGAGCTGTTTTTT. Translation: CASSIERGGELFF.

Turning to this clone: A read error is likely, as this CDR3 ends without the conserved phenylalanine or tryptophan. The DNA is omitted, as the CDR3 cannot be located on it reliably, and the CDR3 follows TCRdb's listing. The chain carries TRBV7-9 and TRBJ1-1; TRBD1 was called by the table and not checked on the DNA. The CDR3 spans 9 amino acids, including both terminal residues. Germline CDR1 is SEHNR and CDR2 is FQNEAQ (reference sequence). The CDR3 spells CASSFRTPC.

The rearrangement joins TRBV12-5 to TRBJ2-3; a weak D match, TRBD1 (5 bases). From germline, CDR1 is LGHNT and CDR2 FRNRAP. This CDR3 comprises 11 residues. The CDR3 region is CATQATDTQYF. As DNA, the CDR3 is TGTGCGACACAGGCCACAGATACGCAGTATTTT. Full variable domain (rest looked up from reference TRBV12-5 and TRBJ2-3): DARVTQTPRHKVTEMGQEVTMRCQPILGHNTVFWYRQTMMQGLELLAYFRNRAPLDDSGMPKDRFSAEMPDATLATLKIQPSEPRDSAVYFCATQATDTQYFGPGTRLTVL.

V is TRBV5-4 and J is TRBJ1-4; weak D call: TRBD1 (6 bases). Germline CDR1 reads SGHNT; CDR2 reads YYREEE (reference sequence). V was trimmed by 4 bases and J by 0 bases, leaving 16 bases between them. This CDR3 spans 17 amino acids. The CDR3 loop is CASSPGGGAATNEKLFF. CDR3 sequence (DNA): TGTGCCAGCAGCCCCGGGGGGGGCGCGGCAACTAATGAAAAACTGTTTTTT.

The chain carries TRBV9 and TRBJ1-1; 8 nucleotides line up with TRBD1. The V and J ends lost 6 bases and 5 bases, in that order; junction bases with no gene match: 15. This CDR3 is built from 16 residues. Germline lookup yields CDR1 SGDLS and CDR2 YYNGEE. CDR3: CASNVFWTGRSTEAFF. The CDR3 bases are TGTGCCAGCAACGTCTTTTGGACAGGGCGGTCGACTGAAGCTTTCTTT.

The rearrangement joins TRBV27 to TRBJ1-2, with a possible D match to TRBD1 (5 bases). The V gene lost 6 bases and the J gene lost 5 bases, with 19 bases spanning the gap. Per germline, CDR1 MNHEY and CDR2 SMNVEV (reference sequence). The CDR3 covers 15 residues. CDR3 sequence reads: CASRPDRKYYYGYTF. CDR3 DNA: TGTGCCAGCAGACCCGACAGAAAGTACTATTATGGCTACACCTTC.